The rows below give T cell receptor beta chains drawn from one sample of a study of blood T cells in healthy people across ages. From the 5' RACE reads, TCRdb called clonotypes with MiXCR, one entry per CDR3 protein. The sample holds 700,000 to 1,000,000 distinct CDR3 sequences, 40% to 50% seen once. Sample: blood. The receptors come from a man aged 60 to 69 in good health. The CDR3 runs from the conserved cysteine through the conserved F or W. Fields, in order: CDR3 protein, CDR3 DNA, V gene, clone size, J gene, CDR3 length, D gene. D genes are given only for firm matches. Expanded clones are given a class, and other clones once, few, many or no size at all.

CDR3 protein: CASNRGRGGHTF
CDR3 DNA: TGTGCCAGCAACCGAGGCAGGGGTGGCCACACCTTC
V gene: TRBV6-2/TRBV6-3
clone size: -
J gene: TRBJ1-2
CDR3 length: 12
D gene: -

CDR3 protein: CAITYRLNETQFF
CDR3 DNA: TGTGCCATCACTTACCGACTAAACGAGACCCAGTTCTTC
V gene: TRBV10-3
clone size: -
J gene: TRBJ2-1
CDR3 length: 13
D gene: -

CDR3 protein: CASGPGQSLSSYEQYF
CDR3 DNA: TGTGCTAGTGGCCCCGGACAGTCTCTGAGCTCCTACGAGCAGTACTTC
V gene: TRBV12-5
clone size: -
J gene: TRBJ2-7
CDR3 length: 16
D gene: -

CDR3 protein: CSVKGTSGRNEQFF
CDR3 DNA: TGCAGTGTGAAGGGGACTAGCGGGCGCAATGAGCAGTTCTTC
V gene: TRBV20-1
clone size: few
J gene: TRBJ2-1
CDR3 length: 14
D gene: TRBD2

CDR3 protein: CASSRGAGNTGELFF
CDR3 DNA: TGTGCCAGCAGCCGTGGGGCAGGGAACACCGGGGAGCTGTTTTTT
V gene: TRBV9
clone size: few
J gene: TRBJ2-2
CDR3 length: 15
D gene: -

CDR3 protein: CASSLHAGQTLNEQFF
CDR3 DNA: TGTGCCAGCAGCCTACATGCTGGACAAACCCTCAATGAGCAGTTCTTC
V gene: TRBV6-5
clone size: few
J gene: TRBJ2-1
CDR3 length: 16
D gene: -

CDR3 protein: CAWTRASESYEQYF
CDR3 DNA: TGTGCCTGGACTAGGGCGTCCGAGTCCTACGAGCAGTACTTC
V gene: TRBV30
clone size: few
J gene: TRBJ2-7
CDR3 length: 14
D gene: -

CDR3 protein: CASSNWNTEAFF
CDR3 DNA: TGTGCCAGCAGCAACTGGAACACTGAAGCTTTCTTT
V gene: TRBV7-9
clone size: few
J gene: TRBJ1-1
CDR3 length: 12
D gene: -

CDR3 protein: CSAISGNEQFF
CDR3 DNA: TGCAGTGCTATTTCAGGCAATGAGCAGTTCTTC
V gene: TRBV20-1
clone size: few
J gene: TRBJ2-1
CDR3 length: 11
D gene: -

CDR3 protein: CGALEQGYEKLFF
CDR3 DNA: TGCGGCGCGCTCGAACAGGGATATGAAAAACTGTTTTTT
V gene: TRBV29-1
clone size: -
J gene: TRBJ1-4
CDR3 length: 13
D gene: -

CDR3 protein: CATLTGSYEQYF
CDR3 DNA: TGTGCCACTTTGACAGGGAGCTACGAGCAGTACTTC
V gene: TRBV10-3
clone size: -
J gene: TRBJ2-7
CDR3 length: 12
D gene: TRBD1

CDR3 protein: CASSGQWYGSMNTEAFF
CDR3 DNA: TGTGCCAGCAGTGGCCAATGGTATGGCTCGATGAACACTGAAGCTTTCTTT
V gene: TRBV2
clone size: -
J gene: TRBJ1-1
CDR3 length: 17
D gene: -

CDR3 protein: CSASDSGSTGELFF
CDR3 DNA: TGCAGTGCTAGTGATTCAGGGAGCACCGGGGAGCTGTTTTTT
V gene: TRBV20-1
clone size: -
J gene: TRBJ2-2
CDR3 length: 14
D gene: -

CDR3 protein: CASSQDRGAREQFF
CDR3 DNA: TGCGCCAGCAGCCAAGATAGGGGGGCGCGTGAGCAGTTCTTC
V gene: TRBV4-3
clone size: few
J gene: TRBJ2-1
CDR3 length: 14
D gene: -

CDR3 protein: CASSDPGLAGQGYEQYF
CDR3 DNA: TGTGCCAGCAGTGACCCGGGACTAGCGGGACAGGGCTACGAGCAGTACTTC
V gene: TRBV25-1
clone size: -
J gene: TRBJ2-7
CDR3 length: 17
D gene: TRBD2

CDR3 protein: CASSPRRRSHTGDSPLHF
CDR3 DNA: TGTGCCAGCAGTCCCCGCAGGAGGTCCCATACCGGGGACTCACCCCTCCACTTT
V gene: TRBV6-1
clone size: once
J gene: TRBJ1-6
CDR3 length: 18
D gene: -

CDR3 protein: CASSGGYRGETQYF
CDR3 DNA: TGTGCCAGCAGCGGCGGTTACAGGGGGGAGACCCAGTACTTC
V gene: TRBV9
clone size: -
J gene: TRBJ2-5
CDR3 length: 14
D gene: TRBD1

CDR3 protein: CASSTHDTSSYEQYF
CDR3 DNA: TGTGCCAGCAGCACCCACGATACGAGCTCCTACGAGCAGTACTTC
V gene: TRBV6-5
clone size: few
J gene: TRBJ2-7
CDR3 length: 15
D gene: -

CDR3 protein: CVSSLSENYGYTF
CDR3 DNA: TGTGTCAGCAGCTTAAGTGAAAACTATGGCTACACCTTC
V gene: TRBV7-9
clone size: -
J gene: TRBJ1-2
CDR3 length: 13
D gene: -

CDR3 protein: CARTHDNEQFF
CDR3 DNA: TGTGCCCGGACCCACGACAATGAGCAGTTCTTC
V gene: TRBV30
clone size: -
J gene: TRBJ2-1
CDR3 length: 11
D gene: -

CDR3 protein: CASSQHPGGAGETQYF
CDR3 DNA: TGCGCCAGCAGCCAGCACCCCGGGGGGGCTGGGGAGACCCAGTACTTC
V gene: TRBV4-3
clone size: -
J gene: TRBJ2-5
CDR3 length: 16
D gene: TRBD2

CDR3 protein: CASSSRGGSNYGYTF
CDR3 DNA: TGTGCCAGCAGTTCTAGAGGCGGCTCTAACTATGGCTACACCTTC
V gene: TRBV12-3/TRBV12-4
clone size: -
J gene: TRBJ1-2
CDR3 length: 15
D gene: -

CDR3 protein: CATRRGKTGGWVGYTF
CDR3 DNA: TGTGCCACCAGACGAGGCAAAACAGGGGGCTGGGTTGGCTACACCTTC
V gene: TRBV24-1
clone size: -
J gene: TRBJ1-2
CDR3 length: 16
D gene: TRBD1

CDR3 protein: CASIAGGRGDGTEAFF
CDR3 DNA: TGTGCCAGCATCGCTGGGGGCCGGGGTGATGGGACTGAAGCTTTCTTT
V gene: TRBV6-2/TRBV6-3
clone size: -
J gene: TRBJ1-1
CDR3 length: 16
D gene: -

CDR3 protein: CASSSITGTGWFF
CDR3 DNA: TGTGCCAGCAGCTCGATTACCGGGACAGGGTGGTTCTTC
V gene: TRBV7-9
clone size: -
J gene: TRBJ2-1
CDR3 length: 13
D gene: TRBD1

CDR3 protein: CSAQSRGRRDEQYF
CDR3 DNA: TGCAGTGCCCAGTCACGGGGCAGAAGGGACGAGCAGTACTTC
V gene: TRBV20-1
clone size: -
J gene: TRBJ2-7
CDR3 length: 14
D gene: -

CDR3 protein: CATSRGGDQETQYF
CDR3 DNA: TGTGCCACCAGCAGAGGGGGAGACCAAGAGACCCAGTACTTC
V gene: TRBV15
clone size: -
J gene: TRBJ2-5
CDR3 length: 14
D gene: -

CDR3 protein: CASSQGSGFEETQYF
CDR3 DNA: TGTGCCAGCAGCCAGGGATCAGGGTTCGAAGAGACCCAGTACTTC
V gene: TRBV7-9
clone size: once
J gene: TRBJ2-5
CDR3 length: 15
D gene: -

CDR3 protein: CASSVNRGNKETQYF
CDR3 DNA: TGTGCCAGCAGTGTAAACAGGGGGAACAAAGAGACCCAGTACTTC
V gene: TRBV2
clone size: -
J gene: TRBJ2-5
CDR3 length: 15
D gene: TRBD1

CDR3 protein: CSARTSGGMKTQYF
CDR3 DNA: TGCAGTGCTAGGACTAGCGGGGGGATGAAGACCCAGTACTTC
V gene: TRBV20-1
clone size: -
J gene: TRBJ2-5
CDR3 length: 14
D gene: TRBD2

CDR3 protein: CSARDPKTGLLSVYEQYF
CDR3 DNA: TGCAGTGCTAGAGATCCCAAGACAGGACTCTTATCAGTATACGAGCAGTACTTC
V gene: TRBV20-1
clone size: -
J gene: TRBJ2-7
CDR3 length: 18
D gene: -

CDR3 protein: CAGSLRGPNAEAFF
CDR3 DNA: TGCGCCGGCAGCTTAAGGGGTCCGAACGCTGAAGCTTTCTTT
V gene: TRBV5-1
clone size: -
J gene: TRBJ1-1
CDR3 length: 14
D gene: -

CDR3 protein: CASSDDRNIRYTF
CDR3 DNA: TGTGCCAGCAGTGACGACAGGAATATTCGCTACACCTTC
V gene: TRBV2
clone size: -
J gene: TRBJ1-2
CDR3 length: 13
D gene: -

CDR3 protein: CASSWTGSYNGQYF
CDR3 DNA: TGTGCCAGCAGTTGGACGGGCTCCTACAATGGGCAGTACTTC
V gene: TRBV6-2/TRBV6-3
clone size: -
J gene: TRBJ2-7
CDR3 length: 14
D gene: -

CDR3 protein: CASSPSGGAIRNEQFF
CDR3 DNA: TGTGCCAGCAGCCCTAGCGGGGGGGCCATTAGAAATGAGCAGTTCTTC
V gene: TRBV7-9
clone size: -
J gene: TRBJ2-1
CDR3 length: 16
D gene: TRBD2

CDR3 protein: CSVMRGRETQYF
CDR3 DNA: TGCAGCGTTATGAGGGGTAGGGAGACCCAGTACTTC
V gene: TRBV29-1
clone size: -
J gene: TRBJ2-5
CDR3 length: 12
D gene: -

CDR3 protein: CASSVLSGQGQYF
CDR3 DNA: TGTGCCAGCAGTGTTCTTTCCGGACAGGGACAGTACTTC
V gene: TRBV2
clone size: -
J gene: TRBJ2-4
CDR3 length: 13
D gene: TRBD1

CDR3 protein: CASTGTGTGIYGYTF
CDR3 DNA: TGTGCCAGCACAGGGACCGGGACAGGCATCTATGGCTACACCTTC
V gene: TRBV2
clone size: few
J gene: TRBJ1-2
CDR3 length: 15
D gene: TRBD1

CDR3 protein: CASPRVGELFF
CDR3 DNA: TGTGCCAGCCCCCGGGTCGGGGAGCTGTTTTTT
V gene: TRBV7-9
clone size: -
J gene: TRBJ2-2
CDR3 length: 11
D gene: -

CDR3 protein: CASSLRDRGWDEQFF
CDR3 DNA: TGTGCCAGCAGTCTAAGGGACAGGGGTTGGGATGAGCAGTTCTTC
V gene: TRBV28
clone size: few
J gene: TRBJ2-1
CDR3 length: 15
D gene: TRBD1

CDR3 protein: CASSRDGQETEAFF
CDR3 DNA: TGTGCCAGCAGCCGGGACGGCCAGGAAACTGAAGCTTTCTTT
V gene: TRBV7-4
clone size: -
J gene: TRBJ1-1
CDR3 length: 14
D gene: -

CDR3 protein: CAGRRQLNYGYTF
CDR3 DNA: TGTGCCGGCAGGAGACAGCTGAACTATGGCTACACCTTC
V gene: TRBV2
clone size: -
J gene: TRBJ1-2
CDR3 length: 13
D gene: -

CDR3 protein: CASSQERQRGRETQYF
CDR3 DNA: TGCGCCAGCAGCCAAGAACGCCAGCGGGGAAGGGAGACCCAGTACTTC
V gene: TRBV4-3
clone size: -
J gene: TRBJ2-5
CDR3 length: 16
D gene: TRBD2

CDR3 protein: CASSLGRYNEKLFF
CDR3 DNA: TGTGCCAGCAGTTTAGGAAGGTATAATGAAAAACTGTTTTTT
V gene: TRBV6-5
clone size: few
J gene: TRBJ1-4
CDR3 length: 14
D gene: -

CDR3 protein: CASSQESGGDEQFF
CDR3 DNA: TGCGCCAGCAGCCAAGAGAGCGGGGGCGATGAGCAGTTCTTC
V gene: TRBV4-3
clone size: -
J gene: TRBJ2-1
CDR3 length: 14
D gene: TRBD2

CDR3 protein: CASSQDFSRVRETQYF
CDR3 DNA: TGCGCCAGCAGCCAAGATTTCAGTAGGGTCCGGGAGACCCAGTACTTC
V gene: TRBV4-1
clone size: -
J gene: TRBJ2-5
CDR3 length: 16
D gene: -

CDR3 protein: CASSRSTPGQGSQETQYF
CDR3 DNA: TGCGCCAGCAGTCGATCCACTCCGGGACAGGGGTCCCAAGAGACCCAGTACTTC
V gene: TRBV4-1
clone size: -
J gene: TRBJ2-5
CDR3 length: 18
D gene: TRBD1

CDR3 protein: CASSQAGVSGNTIYF
CDR3 DNA: TGTGCCAGCAGCCAGGCGGGGGTCTCTGGAAACACCATATATTTT
V gene: TRBV9
clone size: -
J gene: TRBJ1-3
CDR3 length: 15
D gene: -

CDR3 protein: CAISEEGTLNNEQFF
CDR3 DNA: TGTGCCATCAGTGAGGAAGGGACACTTAACAATGAGCAGTTCTTC
V gene: TRBV10-3
clone size: few
J gene: TRBJ2-1
CDR3 length: 15
D gene: -

CDR3 protein: CASSVGLQGKTTQYF
CDR3 DNA: TGTGCCAGCAGTGTAGGACTGCAGGGGAAAACGACCCAGTACTTC
V gene: TRBV6-6
clone size: -
J gene: TRBJ2-5
CDR3 length: 15
D gene: -

CDR3 protein: CASSSNLDYSYEQYF
CDR3 DNA: TGTGCCAGCTCGTCAAATCTAGACTACTCCTACGAGCAGTACTTC
V gene: TRBV18
clone size: -
J gene: TRBJ2-7
CDR3 length: 15
D gene: -

CDR3 protein: CASSQEGQPGETQYF
CDR3 DNA: TGCGCCAGCAGCCAAGAGGGCCAGCCGGGAGAGACCCAGTACTTC
V gene: TRBV4-1
clone size: -
J gene: TRBJ2-5
CDR3 length: 15
D gene: -

CDR3 protein: CASRLRQGFYEQYF
CDR3 DNA: TGTGCCAGCAGGCTGAGACAGGGATTCTACGAGCAGTACTTC
V gene: TRBV5-6
clone size: -
J gene: TRBJ2-7
CDR3 length: 14
D gene: TRBD1

CDR3 protein: CASGYSSAPLHF
CDR3 DNA: TGTGCCAGCGGTTACTCCTCGGCACCCCTCCACTTT
V gene: TRBV6-6
clone size: -
J gene: TRBJ1-6
CDR3 length: 12
D gene: -